These 19 T cell receptor beta chains share one sample of origin, sequenced in a study of cytomegalovirus exposure and HLA in healthy donors. 13 Jbeta primers and 60 Vbeta primers were used for the PCR. Using immunoSEQ multiplex PCR, the repertoire was profiled, and TCRdb retains in-frame clones only, with some absent. The profile shows tens of thousands of clones, approximately 80% of them singletons. The sequenced material came from PBMCs. These receptors all stem from a woman aged 35 to 49 in good health and CMV-seronegative.

The chain uses TRBV30 and TRBJ2-1; tentative D call: TRBD2 (5 bases). CDR3 length equals 12 residues. V gave up 4 bases and J gave up 3 bases, with 7 bases separating them. Germline V gives CDR1 GTSNPN, CDR2 SVGIG (reference sequence). CDR3 bases: TGTGCCTGGACGACTATCTACAATGAGCAGTTCTTC. Translating gives CAWTTIYNEQFF.

The chain is built from TRBV29-1 and TRBJ1-2; tentative D call: TRBD1 (6 bases). The CDR3 has 12 amino acids. The germline gives CDR1 SQVTM, CDR2 ANQGSEA. The V end was cut by 5 bases, the J end by 5 bases, with 12 bases between. CDR3 DNA sequence: TGCAGCGTTCAGGGGTACTCATATGGCTACACCTTC. Its protein is CSVQGYSYGYTF. Full variable domain (missing parts from reference TRBV29-1 and TRBJ1-2): SAVISQKPSRDICQRGTSLTIQCQVDSQVTMMFWYRQQPGQSLTLIATANQGSEATYESGFVIDKFPISRPNLTFSTLTVSNMSPEDSSIYLCSVQGYSYGYTFGSGTRLTVV.

The chain combines TRBV7-8 with TRBJ1-1; 8 bases agree with TRBD1. This CDR3 has 17 amino acids. Losses at the gene ends were 3 bases for V and 1 base for J; bases not matched to a gene: 10. Germline V gives CDR1 SGHVS, CDR2 FQNEAQ. Written as DNA, the CDR3 is TGTGCCAGCAGCTTCTTCTCCGGACAGGGACCGAACACTGAAGCTTTCTTT. It yields the protein CASSFFSGQGPNTEAFF.

This rearrangement joins TRBV5-4 to TRBJ2-2, with a weak D call TRBD2 (6 bases). In germline, CDR1 is SGHNT, CDR2 YYREEE (reference sequence). The V and J ends lost 1 base and 0 bases respectively, with 7 bases between them. This CDR3 is built from 15 residues. This chain's CDR3 is CASSLLAANTGELFF. The CDR3 DNA is TGTGCCAGCAGCTTGTTAGCGGCGAACACCGGGGAGCTGTTTTTT.

The chain uses TRBV6-5 and TRBJ2-1; 8 bases match TRBD2. Trimming at V came to 0 bases and at J to 7 bases, leaving 8 bases not matched to a gene. Looked up from germline, CDR1 is MNHEY and CDR2 is SVGAGI. This CDR3 has 16 amino acids. CDR3: CASSYSSGLVVNEQFF. DNA of the CDR3: TGTGCCAGCAGTTACTCTTCGGGACTAGTGGTTAATGAGCAGTTCTTC.

This rearrangement joins TRBV28 to TRBJ2-5; the match to TRBD1 covers 10 bases. After removal of 5 bases from V and 4 bases from J, the junction contained 7 bases not matched to a gene. This CDR3 has 15 amino acids. Per germline, CDR1 MDHEN and CDR2 SYDVKM. The DNA for the CDR3 is TGTGCCAGCAGTCGACCGGGACAGGGGCTAGAGACCCAGTACTTC. Translated: CASSRPGQGLETQYF.

V is TRBV6-6 and J is TRBJ2-7; the match to TRBD1 covers 8 bases. The CDR3 sequence is 12 residues long. J lost 6 bases, V lost 6 bases, and 4 bases had no gene match. Per the germline V gene, CDR1 is MNHNY and CDR2 is SVGAGI (reference sequence). CDR3: CASSDRGIEQYF. In nucleotides, the CDR3 is TGTGCCAGCAGCGACAGGGGAATCGAGCAGTACTTC.

The rearrangement uses TRBV6-4 and TRBJ2-2; TRBD2 is a possible D gene (5 bases). Germline loops: CDR1 MRHNA, CDR2 SNTAGT. This CDR3 is built from 18 residues. Trimming cost V 6 bases and J 5 bases, with 25 bases left between them. The chain's CDR3 is CASSPLGGNTPGTGELFF. The CDR3 nucleotides are TGTGCCAGCAGCCCCCTAGGAGGTAACACGCCGGGAACCGGGGAGCTGTTTTTT.

The V and J genes are TRBV21-1 and TRBJ1-4. TRBV21-1 is termed a pseudogene. The CDR3 totals 17 residues. CDR3 loop: CASSKVGRESTNEKLFF. The CDR3 region has the DNA TGTGCCAGCAGCAAAGTGGGGAGGGAGTCAACTAATGAAAAACTGTTTTTT.

The gene calls are TRBV19 and TRBJ2-3; no clear D. Germline-derived CDR1 and CDR2 are LNHDA and SQIVND (reference sequence). The ends were cut back, 3 bases at V and 2 bases at J, with 6 bases in the middle. The CDR3 contains 13 residues. DNA for the CDR3: TGTGCCAGTAGTATTTCTCTCACAGATACGCAGTATTTT. This encodes CASSISLTDTQYF.

The V gene is TRBV6-1, the J gene TRBJ2-5; 7 bases are shared with TRBD1. This CDR3 region has 15 residues. Looked up from germline, CDR1 is MNHNS and CDR2 is SASEGT. The junction had 10 bases not matched to a gene; V was cut back by 4 bases and J by 5 bases. The DNA of the CDR3 is TGTGCCAGCAGTGCATATACAGGGGTTGGGGAGACCCAGTACTTC. Translation gives CASSAYTGVGETQYF.

The CDR3 spells CASSLSRSADTQYF. DNA for the CDR3: TGTGCCAGCAGTTTAAGCAGGTCGGCAGATACGCAGTATTTT. V usage is TRBV27 and J usage is TRBJ2-3; D gene ambiguous. This CDR3 contains 14 residues. V was pared by 2 bases and J by 4 bases, with 10 bases between. Germline V gene sequence: CDR1 MNHEY, CDR2 SMNVEV (reference sequence).

The gene calls are TRBV7-9 and TRBJ1-2, with D possibly being TRBD1 (5 bases). The CDR3 consists of 12 residues. With 8 bases removed from V and 2 bases from J, the gap between germline ends came to 9 bases. Germline V lookup: CDR1 SEHNR, CDR2 FQNEAQ (reference sequence). CDR3 coding DNA: TGTGCCAGCCGGGGGGGGAACTATGGCTACACCTTC. Translating gives CASRGGNYGYTF. The full variable domain, in which reference TRBV7-9 and TRBJ1-2 provide the parts outside the CDR3, is DTGVSQNPRHKITKRGQNVTFRCDPISEHNRLYWYRQTLGQGPEFLTYFQNEAQLEKSRLLSDRFSAERPKGSFSTLEIQRTEQGDSAMYLCASRGGNYGYTFGSGTRLTVV.

This chain uses TRBV6-5 with TRBJ2-3, with a weak D call TRBD2 (5 bases). From germline, CDR1 is MNHEY and CDR2 SVGAGI. Trimming cost V 5 bases and J 3 bases, with 15 bases left between them. The CDR3 extends over 15 amino acids. Here the CDR3 DNA reads TGTGCCAGCAGTCCAGGACTCTACCTAACAGATACGCAGTATTTT. It yields the protein CASSPGLYLTDTQYF.

The V call is TRBV29-1, the J call TRBJ1-1; 7 bases agree with TRBD1. This CDR3 has 16 amino acids. The germline CDR1 and CDR2 sequences are SQVTM and ANQGSEA. V lost 1 base to trimming and J lost 6 bases; unmatched junction nucleotides: 14. The CDR3 nucleotides are TGCAGCGTTGAAGGCCCCGGCCAGGGGGGTTGGTCTGAAGCTTTCTTT. Protein sequence: CSVEGPGQGGWSEAFF.

The genes are TRBV5-1 and TRBJ1-1, with 12 bases that match TRBD1. V was pared by 4 bases and J by 7 bases, with 8 bases of the junction left unmatched. This CDR3 has 15 residues. CDR1 and CDR2 from the germline V gene are SGHRS and YFSETQ. In nucleotides, the CDR3 is TGCGCCAGCAGCCCCGGGACAGGGGGCCGGTGTGAAGCTTTCTTT. Residues: CASSPGTGGRCEAFF. Complete variable domain (other parts from reference TRBV5-1 and TRBJ1-1): KAGVTQTPRYLIKTRGQQVTLSCSPISGHRSVSWYQQTPGQGLQFLFEYFSETQRNKGNFPGRFSGRQFSNSRSEMNVSTLELGDSALYLCASSPGTGGRCEAFFGQGTRLTVV.

V and J are TRBV14 and TRBJ1-4; 9 bases align to TRBD1. Unmatched junction bases numbered 4, after V lost 1 base and J lost 4 bases. Germline values: CDR1 SGHDN, CDR2 FVKESK. The CDR3 has 16 residues. The CDR3 loop is CASSQGTGAFNEKLFF. The CDR3 DNA sequence: TGTGCCAGCAGCCAAGGGACAGGGGCCTTTAATGAAAAACTGTTTTTT. The full variable domain, in which reference TRBV14 and TRBJ1-4 provide the parts outside the CDR3, is EAGVTQFPSHSVIEKGQTVTLRCDPISGHDNLYWYRRVMGKEIKFLLHFVKESKQDESGMPNNRFLAERTGGTYSTLKVQPAELEDSGVYFCASSQGTGAFNEKLFFGSGTQLSVL.

The V and J genes are TRBV18 and TRBJ2-2; perhaps TRBD1 as D (6 bases). Germline V gene lookup returns CDR1 KGHSH and CDR2 LQKENI. The CDR3 consists of 15 residues. V gave up 0 bases and J gave up 2 bases, with 7 bases separating them. The CDR3 loop reads CASSPPTGNTGELFF. The CDR3, as DNA: TGTGCCAGCTCACCACCGACAGGCAACACCGGGGAGCTGTTTTTT.

This clone occurred once. J is TRBJ2-7 and V is TRBV6-1; TRBD1 aligns across 7 bases. V was pared by 0 bases and J by 4 bases, with 9 bases of the junction left unmatched. Germline-derived CDR1 and CDR2 are MNHNS and SASEGT. The CDR3 runs to 16 residues. CDR3 protein: CASSEAFRRQGYEQYF. DNA for the CDR3: TGTGCCAGCAGTGAAGCTTTCAGGAGACAGGGATACGAGCAGTACTTC.